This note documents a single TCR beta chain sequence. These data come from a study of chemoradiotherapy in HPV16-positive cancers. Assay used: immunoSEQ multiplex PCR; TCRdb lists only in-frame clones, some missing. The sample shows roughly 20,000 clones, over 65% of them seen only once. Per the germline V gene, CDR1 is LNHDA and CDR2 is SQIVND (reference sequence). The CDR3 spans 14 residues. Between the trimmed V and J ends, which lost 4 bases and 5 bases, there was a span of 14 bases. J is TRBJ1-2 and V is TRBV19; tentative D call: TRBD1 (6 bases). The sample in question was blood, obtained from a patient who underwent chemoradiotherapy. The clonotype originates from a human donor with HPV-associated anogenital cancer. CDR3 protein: CASSNPGAWYGYTF. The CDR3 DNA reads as TGTGCCAGTAGTAATCCGGGGGCATGGTATGGCTACACCTTC.